The 23 T cell receptor beta chains listed next were all sequenced from one sample in a study of T cell responses to AZD1222 COVID-19 vaccine (dated by TCRdb to 2020 to 2022). The sample's time point, from its label and the paper: baseline before first vaccination. The treatment or condition label, read with the paper, signifies: meningococcal conjugate vaccine given as trial control. The library came from the immunoSEQ multiplex PCR assay. The table comes from immuneACCESS by way of TCRdb, which keeps in-frame sequences with V and J called. Part of the clones is missing from these tables; in studies checked, under half for an unresolved V gene and the rest for unknown reasons. Here the sample has about 100,000 clones; roughly 90% occur a single time. About 3% of the sample is taken by the ten largest. The input for sequencing was peripheral blood, taken on day 0 of MenACWY control vaccination. Receptor source: an adult in good health.

This chain connects TRBV19 to TRBJ1-3; D gene uncertain. This CDR3 contains 14 residues. The V gene's germline CDR1 is LNHDA and CDR2 SQIVND (reference sequence). V was trimmed by 2 bases and J by 0 bases, leaving 5 bases between them. The CDR3 DNA reads TGTGCCAGTAGTATAAGCGTCTCTGGAAACACCATATATTTT. This gives the protein CASSISVSGNTIYF.

This sequence joins TRBV30 and TRBJ2-3; TRBD1 might be the D (6 bases). Germline V lookup: CDR1 GTSNPN, CDR2 SVGIG (reference sequence). V shed 0 bases and J shed 0 bases, with 10 bases lying between them. The length of the CDR3 is 15 residues. The CDR3 here is CAWSVTGLSTDTQYF. The CDR3 coding sequence is TGTGCCTGGAGTGTAACAGGGCTAAGCACAGATACGCAGTATTTT. The entire variable domain, with the rest obtained from reference TRBV30 and TRBJ2-3, is as follows: SQTIHQWPATLVQPVGSPLSLECTVEGTSNPNLYWYRQAAGRGLQLLFYSVGIGQISSEVPQNLSASRPQDRQFILSSKKLLLSDSGFYLCAWSVTGLSTDTQYFGPGTRLTVL.

This clone was observed once. The chain combines TRBV6-6 with TRBJ1-2; 9 positions agree with TRBD1. CDR1 is MNHNY, CDR2 SVGAGI, per germline (reference sequence). The CDR3 runs 14 residues. V lost 5 bases, J lost 7 bases, and 8 bases stayed unmatched. In DNA, the CDR3 is TGTGCCAGCAGTACCGGGACAGGGCTGGTTGGCTACACCTTC. Residues: CASSTGTGLVGYTF.

The rearrangement uses TRBV12-3 or TRBV12-4 and TRBJ1-2; D is undetermined. The CDR3 spans 13 residues. Trimming removed 8 bases at V and 0 bases at J, with 10 bases between. CDR3 sequence: CASSRSSNYGYTF. The CDR3 coding sequence is TGTGCCAGCTCCCGATCCTCTAACTATGGCTACACCTTC.

The CDR3: CAISDGGRVPDTIYF. DNA for the CDR3: TGTGCCATCAGTGATGGAGGGCGGGTCCCGGACACCATATATTTT. V and J are TRBV10-3 and TRBJ1-3; D remains unclear. This CDR3 comprises 15 residues. Trimming shortened V by 3 bases and J by 8 bases, and 17 bases separated the two germline ends. Per the germline V gene, CDR1 is ENHRY and CDR2 is SYGVKD.

The chain combines TRBV7-2 with TRBJ2-6; the D is unclear. CDR3 length: 16 residues. Germline assignment: CDR1 SGHTA and CDR2 FQGNSA. Between the trimmed V and J ends, which lost 1 base and 0 bases, there was a span of 7 bases. The DNA for the CDR3 is TGTGCCAGCAGCTTAGGACCGCGCTCTGGGGCCAACGTCCTGACTTTC. The encoded protein is CASSLGPRSGANVLTF.

This sequence joins TRBV27 and TRBJ2-3; D possibly uses TRBD1 or TRBD2 (5 bases each). The germline gives CDR1 MNHEY, CDR2 SMNVEV (reference sequence). The length of the CDR3 is 14 residues. Trimming pared 5 bases from V and 3 bases from J, leaving 12 bases between. The CDR3 loop reads CASSADRGTDTQYF. CDR3 DNA sequence: TGTGCCAGCAGTGCCGACAGAGGGACAGATACGCAGTATTTT.

The CDR3 DNA reads as TGTGCCAGCAGTTACGGCGTTTCCGGGGAGCTGTTTTTT. It translates to CASSYGVSGELFF. The genes are TRBV6-5 and TRBJ2-2; D is unclear. The germline CDR1 and CDR2 sequences are MNHEY and SVGAGI. Trimming left V 2 bases short and J 6 bases short, with 7 bases between. This CDR3 is 13 amino acids long.

The chain uses TRBV5-5 and TRBJ1-6, with a weak D call TRBD1 (5 bases). The germline gives CDR1 SGHKS, CDR2 YYEKEE (reference sequence). CDR3 length: 16 amino acids. V lost 5 bases and J 9 bases, leaving 21 bases between the germline ends. This chain's CDR3 is CASSPTPQGETSPLHF. CDR3 in DNA: TGTGCCAGCAGTCCTACCCCCCAGGGAGAGACTTCACCCCTCCACTTT. The variable domain in full, completed from reference TRBV5-5 and TRBJ1-6, reads DAGVTQSPTHLIKTRGQQVTLRCSPISGHKSVSWYQQVLGQGPQFIFQYYEKEERGRGNFPDRFSARQFPNYSSELNVNALLLGDSALYLCASSPTPQGETSPLHFGNGTRLTVT.

The chain combines TRBV12-5 with TRBJ1-1; D call uncertain. CDR1 LGHNT and CDR2 FRNRAP come from the germline V gene. Trimming took off 4 bases at V and 1 base at J, with 10 bases between the two ends. This CDR3 is built from 14 residues. The CDR3 reads CASGSSRENTEAFF. CDR3 nucleotide sequence: TGTGCTAGTGGTTCATCCCGGGAGAACACTGAAGCTTTCTTT.

This clone occurred once. This chain links TRBV3-1 (or the pseudogene TRBV3-2) with TRBJ1-2; D is possibly TRBD1 (6 bases). Germline V CDR1 and CDR2: LGHDT, YNNKEL (reference sequence). The V and J ends lost 0 bases and 6 bases respectively, with 14 bases between them. There are 15 residues in the CDR3. In DNA, the CDR3 is TGTGCCAGCAGCCAAGATACAGGGACGAGGAATGGCTACACCTTC. This translates into CASSQDTGTRNGYTF.

The chain carries TRBV2 and TRBJ2-1, with D possibly matching TRBD2 (6 bases). Germline loops: CDR1 SNHLY, CDR2 FYNNEI. Trimming removed 6 bases at V and 0 bases at J, with 12 bases between. This CDR3 spans 15 amino acids. The CDR3 loop reads CASRGGTSSYNEQFF. Written as DNA, the CDR3 is TGTGCCAGCAGGGGGGGAACTAGCTCCTACAATGAGCAGTTCTTC.

The gene calls are TRBV19 and TRBJ1-2, with D possibly being TRBD1 (5 bases). The CDR3 consists of 14 residues. Germline V gene lookup returns CDR1 LNHDA and CDR2 SQIVND (reference sequence). Trimming left V 6 bases short and J 3 bases short, with 14 bases between. The CDR3 protein is CASSIDRGDYGYTF. For the CDR3, the DNA is TGTGCCAGTAGCATCGACCGGGGGGACTATGGCTACACCTTC.

The chain uses TRBV6-2 or TRBV6-3 and TRBJ1-5; D unclear. The germline CDR1 and CDR2 sequences are MNHEY and SVGEGT. The V end was cut by 2 bases, the J end by 5 bases, with 4 bases between. The CDR3 runs to 12 residues. This CDR3 reads CASSYLYQPQHF. CDR3 bases: TGTGCCAGCAGTTACCTGTATCAGCCCCAGCATTTT.

As for this clone: The same CDR3 arises from other DNA sequences in this sample as well. The chain carries TRBV6-2 or TRBV6-3 and TRBJ2-2; D unclear. There are 13 residues in the CDR3. Trimming shortened V by 3 bases and J by 4 bases, and 6 bases separated the two germline ends. Germline V gene data show CDR1 as MNHEY and CDR2 as SVGEGT. The CDR3, as DNA: TGTGCCAGCAGTTATTGGGGCACCGGGGAGCTGTTTTTT. Amino acids: CASSYWGTGELFF.

The CDR3 DNA reads TGTGCTAGTGGTTGGTTATGTGCGGGACCCGGATGCCCAACTAATGAAAAACTGTTTTTT. It yields the protein CASGWLCAGPGCPTNEKLFF. This chain uses TRBV12-5 with TRBJ1-4; a possible D gene is TRBD1 (5 bases). Looked up from germline, CDR1 is LGHNT and CDR2 is FRNRAP. This CDR3 comprises 20 residues. V was clipped by 4 bases and J by 0 bases, with 24 bases between them.

The rearrangement joins TRBV20-1 to TRBJ2-7, with D uncertain. Trimming pared 3 bases from V and 0 bases from J, leaving 9 bases between. The CDR3 is 13 amino acids. Germline values: CDR1 DFQATT, CDR2 SNEGSKA (reference sequence). DNA of the CDR3: TGCAGTGCTAGTGAGACTTACTCCTACGAGCAGTACTTC. Residues: CSASETYSYEQYF.

The chain uses TRBV28 and TRBJ2-3, with 7 bases identical to TRBD1. Germline CDR1 MDHEN, CDR2 SYDVKM. Unmatched junction bases numbered 10, after V lost 3 bases and J lost 1 base. This CDR3 spans 17 amino acids. The CDR3 bases are TGTGCCAGCAGTTTGATAACGGGCGGACAGGGCACAGATACGCAGTATTTT. Translation gives CASSLITGGQGTDTQYF.

This clone has only one observation. The rearrangement uses TRBV11-2 and TRBJ1-2, with no clear D. Trimming cost V 6 bases and J 2 bases, with 13 bases left between them. The CDR3 has 14 residues. Germline assignment: CDR1 SGHAT and CDR2 FQNNGV. CDR3 DNA: TGTGCCAGCAGACCACCGGATGGAAACTATGGCTACACCTTC. This encodes CASRPPDGNYGYTF.

This chain links TRBV30 with TRBJ1-1, with 8 bases identical to TRBD1. Trimming at V came to 3 bases and at J to 7 bases, leaving 10 bases not matched to a gene. In germline, CDR1 is GTSNPN, CDR2 SVGIG (reference sequence). This CDR3 region has 14 residues. The chain's CDR3 is CAWRAPDRAREAFF. Written as DNA, the CDR3 is TGTGCCTGGAGGGCCCCGGACAGGGCTCGTGAAGCTTTCTTT.

V is TRBV28 and J is TRBJ2-7, with 7 bases fitting TRBD1. Germline V gives CDR1 MDHEN, CDR2 SYDVKM. The CDR3 consists of 14 residues. After removal of 3 bases from V and 2 bases from J, the junction contained 4 bases not matched to a gene. The CDR3 nucleotides are TGTGCCAGCAGTTTCGGGACAGCAACCTACGAGCAGTACTTC. Amino acids: CASSFGTATYEQYF.

DNA of the CDR3: TGTGCCAGCTCGGGGGCAGAGAGCACAGATACGCAGTATTTT. Amino acids: CASSGAESTDTQYF. V usage is TRBV5-5 and J usage is TRBJ2-3; D might be TRBD1 or TRBD2, each matching 6 bases. This CDR3 has 14 amino acids. Germline-derived CDR1 and CDR2 are SGHKS and YYEKEE (reference sequence). V was clipped by 7 bases and J by 0 bases, with 12 bases between them. The full variable domain, its missing parts supplied by reference TRBV5-5 and TRBJ2-3, is DAGVTQSPTHLIKTRGQQVTLRCSPISGHKSVSWYQQVLGQGPQFIFQYYEKEERGRGNFPDRFSARQFPNYSSELNVNALLLGDSALYLCASSGAESTDTQYFGPGTRLTVL.

The chain carries TRBV23-1 and TRBJ1-2; D is perhaps TRBD1 (5 bases). TRBV23-1 is given ORF status, its function remaining uncertain. Trimming stripped 4 bases from V and 8 bases from J, with 20 bases between. The CDR3 consists of 15 residues. The CDR3 protein is CASSRQVVPRDGYTF. In nucleotides, the CDR3 is TGCGCCAGCAGTCGCCAGGTGGTCCCTCGGGACGGCTACACCTTC.